Listed below are T cell receptor beta chains from one sample, sequenced in a study of identical twins. TCRdb recomputed calls from the 5' RACE reads with MiXCR, one row per CDR3 protein. The table records about 690,000 distinct CDR3 sequences, 5.5% to 7.5% of them present only once. The specimen was naive T cells sorted from blood. Receptors were obtained from a man in his late teens or twenties in good health. CDR3s include the opening cysteine and the closing phenylalanine or tryptophan. The D gene is left open where the match is weak. The size of a clone is reported for some rows only, either as once, few or many, or as a class for expanded clones.

>many|TRBJ2-1|NA|TRBV12-3/TRBV12-4
CASSPGGGQFF
TGTGCCAGCAGCCCCGGTGGCGGTCAGTTCTTC
>many|TRBJ2-5|NA|TRBV7-2
CASRSIRGPQETQYF
TGTGCCAGCAGATCCATACGAGGACCTCAAGAGACCCAGTACTTC
>many|TRBJ2-7|TRBD2|TRBV11-2
CASSLSLAGGFYEQYF
TGTGCCAGCAGCTTGTCCCTAGCGGGAGGGTTCTACGAGCAGTACTTC
>many|TRBJ1-4|NA|TRBV5-1
CASSLGDTTNEKLFF
TGCGCCAGCAGCTTGGGGGATACAACTAATGAAAAACTGTTTTTT
>few|TRBJ2-1|NA|TRBV5-1
CASSLDRPYNEQFF
TGCGCCAGCAGCTTGGACAGGCCCTACAATGAGCAGTTCTTC
>NA|TRBJ2-5|NA|TRBV24-1
CATSDRDWQKETQYF
TGTGCCACCAGTGACAGGGACTGGCAAAAAGAGACCCAGTACTTC
>few|TRBJ1-2|NA|TRBV30
CAWLQGIGYTF
TGTGCCTGGCTGCAGGGGATTGGCTACACCTTC
>many|TRBJ2-3|TRBD2|TRBV6-2/TRBV6-3
CASSYLGLAVITDTQYF
TGTGCCAGCAGTTACTTGGGACTAGCGGTCATCACAGATACGCAGTATTTT
>many|TRBJ2-7|TRBD2|TRBV27
CASSLMGLAVYEQYF
TGTGCCAGCAGTTTAATGGGGCTAGCGGTTTACGAGCAGTACTTC
>NA|TRBJ1-2|NA|TRBV30
CAWSVNIGYGYTF
TGTGCCTGGAGTGTCAACATCGGCTATGGCTACACCTTC
>NA|TRBJ2-7|NA|TRBV28
CASSLEAGRASEQYF
TGTGCCAGCAGTTTGGAAGCGGGCAGGGCCTCCGAGCAGTACTTC
>many|TRBJ2-1|TRBD1|TRBV5-1
CASSSDPQGASYNEQFF
TGCGCCAGCAGCTCCGATCCGCAGGGGGCTTCCTACAATGAGCAGTTCTTC
>NA|TRBJ1-4|NA|TRBV20-1
CSASLEQEKLFF
TGCAGTGCTTCTTTAGAACAGGAAAAACTGTTTTTT
>NA|TRBJ2-2|NA|TRBV12-3/TRBV12-4
CASLSRGPRVLGELFF
TGTGCCAGCTTATCGAGGGGTCCCAGAGTCTTGGGGGAGCTGTTTTTT
>many|TRBJ1-3|NA|TRBV15
CATSPDDYSGNTIYF
TGTGCCACCAGCCCCGACGACTACTCTGGAAACACCATATATTTT
>many|TRBJ2-1|TRBD2|TRBV24-1
CATSPGLAGGGRYNEQFF
TGTGCCACCAGCCCGGGACTAGCGGGAGGGGGTCGGTACAATGAGCAGTTCTTC
>many|TRBJ2-5|TRBD1|TRBV24-1
CATSEQRQGIQETQYF
TGTGCCACCAGTGAGCAACGACAGGGCATACAAGAGACCCAGTACTTC